These T cell receptor beta chains were read from a single sample in a study of technical replicates of blood from several donors. Only in-frame clones appear in the TCRdb table, and some are missing; sequencing was by immunoSEQ multiplex PCR. Of more than 90,000 clones in the sample, under 97% are singletons; the top ten hold about 0.23%. The sample was T cells isolated from PBMCs. The receptors originated from a human donor in good health. Each CDR3 is given with its conserved first and last residue. A D gene is named only where the DNA matches it firmly. The size entry is marked missing in some rows and otherwise reads once, few, many or a size class.

>.|.|TRBJ2-6|TRBV10-2
TGCGCCAGCAGTTCCAGGGGAGCTGGGGCCAACGTCCTGACTTTC
CASSSRGAGANVLTF
>TRBD1|.|TRBJ2-2|TRBV9
TGTGCCAGCAGCGGGAGGACAGGTACCAGCACCGGGGAGCTGTTTTTT
CASSGRTGTSTGELFF
>TRBD1|once|TRBJ1-2|TRBV29-1
TGCAGCGTTGAAAGCCGACAGGGTGACTATGGCTACACCTTC
CSVESRQGDYGYTF
>TRBD2|.|TRBJ2-7|TRBV27
TGTGCCACCCCTAAGACTAGCGGGAGACCTCCCTACGAGCAGTACTTC
CATPKTSGRPPYEQYF
>TRBD1|.|TRBJ2-6|TRBV7-6
TGTGCCAGCTTAGTGGGACAGGGAACGTCTGGGGCCAACGTCCTGACTTTC
CASLVGQGTSGANVLTF
>TRBD2|.|TRBJ2-5|TRBV28
TGTGCCAGCAGTTCCAGCGGGAGTGAGACCCAGTACTTC
CASSSSGSETQYF
>TRBD2|.|TRBJ2-1|TRBV10-1
TGCGCCAGCAGTGAGGTTCCCGGGACTAGCGGCCCCAATGAGCAGTTCTTC
CASSEVPGTSGPNEQFF
>.|.|TRBJ2-6|TRBV27
TGTGCGTGCCAGGCTGCGGGGGCCAACGTCCTGACTTTC
CACQAAGANVLTF
>.|.|TRBJ2-1|TRBV5-1
TGCGCCAGCAGCTCTGGCGGGGCCCCGAATGAGCAGTTCTTC
CASSSGGAPNEQFF
>TRBD1|.|TRBJ2-1|TRBV19
TGTGCCAGTAGTATCGTCAGGGGGTCCTCCTACAATGAGCAGTTCTTC
CASSIVRGSSYNEQFF
>TRBD1|.|TRBJ2-7|TRBV28
TGTGCCACCCTGGACAGGGCGCTCCACGAGCAGTACTTC
CATLDRALHEQYF
>TRBD1|.|TRBJ2-1|TRBV11-1
TGTGCCAGCAGCCGAATTCCCGGGACAGGGAAGAATGAGCAGTTCTTC
CASSRIPGTGKNEQFF
>TRBD2|once|TRBJ2-2|TRBV9
TGTGCCAGCAGCCTGAGGGCGGGGGAGATCACCGGGGAGCTGTTTTTT
CASSLRAGEITGELFF
>.|.|TRBJ2-1|TRBV19
TGTGCCAGTAGTTTATCGACTTACAATGAGCAGTTCTTC
CASSLSTYNEQFF
>TRBD2|.|TRBJ2-7|TRBV4-2
TGTGCCAGCAGCCAAGATAGCGGGGGCTCCTACGAGCAGTACTTC
CASSQDSGGSYEQYF
>TRBD1|.|TRBJ1-1|TRBV7-9
TGTGCCAGCAGCCAACAGGGGGCTGGAGCTTTCTTT
CASSQQGAGAFF
>TRBD1|.|TRBJ1-4|TRBV27
TGTGCCAGCAGTCCCGGGAGACAGGGCCTTGCGCAAAAACTGTTTTTT
CASSPGRQGLAQKLFF
>.|once|TRBJ1-4|TRBV5-4
TGTGCCAGCAGCCGAATGGACAGAAATGAAAAACTGTTTTTT
CASSRMDRNEKLFF
>TRBD1|once|TRBJ2-7|TRBV18
TGTGCCAGCTCACCTTATACACTCAGGACAGGGGGCGGCGAGCAGTACTTC
CASSPYTLRTGGGEQYF
>.|.|TRBJ2-1|TRBV7-9
TGTGCCAGCAGTCGACCGGGGGTCTTTAATGAGCAGTTCTTC
CASSRPGVFNEQFF
>TRBD2|once|TRBJ2-2|TRBV5-1
TGCGCCAGCAGCTTGGTGGCGGGAGTTGGGACCGGGGAGCTGTTTTTT
CASSLVAGVGTGELFF
>.|.|TRBJ2-5|TRBV14
TGTGCCAGCAGCCAATGGCTCGGGTCCCAAGAGACCCAGTACTTC
CASSQWLGSQETQYF
>.|.|TRBJ2-1|TRBV5-1
TGCGCCAGCAGCCAAAGTACGGGGACTTCCAATGAGCAGTTCTTC
CASSQSTGTSNEQFF
>.|.|TRBJ1-4|TRBV9
TGTGCCAGCAGCTCCGGGAGTGGGAGTGAAAAACTGTTTTTT
CASSSGSGSEKLFF
>TRBD1|.|TRBJ2-3|TRBV5-1
TGCGCCAGCAGCCGAGGACAGGGGGAAGATACGCAGTATTTT
CASSRGQGEDTQYF
>TRBD1|.|TRBJ2-7|TRBV13
TGTGCCAGCAGCACAGGGGGCATCTCCTACGAGCAGTACTTC
CASSTGGISYEQYF
>.|.|TRBJ1-2|TRBV28
TGTGCCACCTCTAGGGGTAGGAGCTACACCTTC
CATSRGRSYTF
>TRBD2|.|TRBJ2-7|TRBV15
TGTGCCACCAGCAGAGATCGGGGGGGTTACGAGCAGTACTTC
CATSRDRGGYEQYF
>.|once|TRBJ1-1|TRBV7-9
TGTGCCAGCAGCTTGCAGGGGCTAGTCACTGAAGCTTTCTTT
CASSLQGLVTEAFF
>TRBD2|once|TRBJ2-1|TRBV5-1
TGCGCCAGCAGCGAGACTAGCGGGGTGGGGCTACTCAATGAGCAGTTCTTC
CASSETSGVGLLNEQFF
>.|.|TRBJ2-1|TRBV19
TGTGCCAGTACCCCCCTAGCGAGCTCCTCCAATGAGCAGTTCTTC
CASTPLASSSNEQFF